This T cell receptor (beta chain) is from a study of blood T cells in healthy people across ages. The study's findings and limits: In older individuals, TCR beta diversity per million T cells was lower, falling roughly linearly with age. Diversity was higher, and naive CD4+ cells more numerous, in long-lived donors than in aged donors. There was a strong correlation between TCR beta diversity and naive T cell percentage.

Details on this clonotype: Its antigen is currently unknown.

The authors ran a second PCR of roughly 7 to 11 cycles using a sample-barcoded 5' primer and a J-beta primer mix. TCRdb passed the 5' RACE reads through MiXCR, listing each CDR3 protein once. The data show hundreds of thousands of distinct CDR3 sequences, approximately 50% seen once. The CDR3 has 20 amino acids. The V gene's germline CDR1 is LGHNA and CDR2 YSLEER. The V end lost 4 bases, the J end lost 8 bases, and 34 bases lay between the germline ends. Aged roughly 6 to 90, donors were systemically healthy Caucasians from Russia. Sequencing was carried out using blood. The chain employs TRBV4-3 and TRBJ2-3; weak D call: TRBD2 (6 bases). The sequence derives from a woman in her sixties or seventies in good health. In nucleotides, the CDR3 is TGCGCCAGCAGCCCGGGACTCCTCGGACTCCCCTCACTAAGTAGGGCTACGCAGTATTTT. Translating it yields CASSPGLLGLPSLSRATQYF.